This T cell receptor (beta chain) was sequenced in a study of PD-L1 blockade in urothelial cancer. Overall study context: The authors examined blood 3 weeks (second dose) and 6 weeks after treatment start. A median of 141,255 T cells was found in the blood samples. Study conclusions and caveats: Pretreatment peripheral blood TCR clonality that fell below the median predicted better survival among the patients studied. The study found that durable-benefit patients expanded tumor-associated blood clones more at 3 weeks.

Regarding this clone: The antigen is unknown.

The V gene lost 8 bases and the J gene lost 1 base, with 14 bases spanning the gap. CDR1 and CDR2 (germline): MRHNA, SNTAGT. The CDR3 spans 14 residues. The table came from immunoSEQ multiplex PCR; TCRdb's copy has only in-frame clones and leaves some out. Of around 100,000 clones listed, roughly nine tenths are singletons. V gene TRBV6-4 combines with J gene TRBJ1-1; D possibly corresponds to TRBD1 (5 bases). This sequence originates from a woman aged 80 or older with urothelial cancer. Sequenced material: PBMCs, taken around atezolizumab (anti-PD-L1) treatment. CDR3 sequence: CASRAGDPNTEAFF. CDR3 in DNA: TGTGCCAGCCGGGCGGGGGACCCGAACACTGAAGCTTTCTTT.